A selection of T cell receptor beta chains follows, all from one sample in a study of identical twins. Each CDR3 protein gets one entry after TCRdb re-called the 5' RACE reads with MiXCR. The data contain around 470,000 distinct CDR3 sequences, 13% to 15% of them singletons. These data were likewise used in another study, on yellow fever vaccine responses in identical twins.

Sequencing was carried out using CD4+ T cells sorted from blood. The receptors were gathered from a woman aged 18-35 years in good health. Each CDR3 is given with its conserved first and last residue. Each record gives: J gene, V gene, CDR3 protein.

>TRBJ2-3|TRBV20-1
CSARVGGGGTDTQYF
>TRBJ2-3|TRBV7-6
CASLPGRGGWDTQYF
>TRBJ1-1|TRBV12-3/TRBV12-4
CASSYGTAYTEAFF
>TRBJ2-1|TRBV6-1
CASSAGITYNEQFF
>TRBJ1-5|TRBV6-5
CASSYDGNQPQHF
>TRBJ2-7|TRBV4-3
CASSQGTIAGDEQYF
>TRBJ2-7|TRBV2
CASSEGLAGGEQYF
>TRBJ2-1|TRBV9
CASSVATSGRLPSYNEQFF
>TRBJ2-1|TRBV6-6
CASSYKPYNEQFF
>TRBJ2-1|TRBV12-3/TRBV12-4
CASGIPGASYNEQFF
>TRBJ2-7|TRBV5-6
CASSLTQGASEQYF
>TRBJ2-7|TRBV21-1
CASSTLTSGTYEQYF
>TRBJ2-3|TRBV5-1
CASSLGSQASTDTQYF
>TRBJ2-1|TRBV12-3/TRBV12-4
CASSFGTQNRNEQFF
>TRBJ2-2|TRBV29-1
CSVATGSINTGELFF
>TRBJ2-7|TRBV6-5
CASSSSLSALYEQYF
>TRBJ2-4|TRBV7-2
CASSLELAGGLGIQYF
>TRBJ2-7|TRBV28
CASKVTGGYEQYF